These 27 T cell receptor beta chains came from one sample sequenced in a study of cytomegalovirus exposure and HLA in healthy donors. With 60 Vbeta and 13 Jbeta primers, the PCR was carried out. Profiling relied on immunoSEQ multiplex PCR, and the TCRdb table lists in-frame clones only, not all of them. The data contain under 200,000 clones, roughly 80% of them seen just once; the ten biggest clones take up roughly 1%. Sample: PBMCs. These receptors all come from a man aged 25-40 years in good health and CMV-seronegative.

This clone was picked up a small number of times. The V call is TRBV6-5, the J call TRBJ1-2; D might be TRBD1 (6 bases). V lost 5 bases to trimming and J lost 0 bases, with 13 bases between them. Per germline, CDR1 MNHEY and CDR2 SVGAGI. There are 15 residues in the CDR3. The CDR3 DNA reads TGTGCCAGCAGTACCGTGGACAGTCCTAACTATGGCTACACCTTC. Amino acids: CASSTVDSPNYGYTF.

V is TRBV4-2 and J is TRBJ2-3; maybe TRBD2 (7 bases). V was trimmed by 1 base and J by 5 bases, leaving 19 bases between them. Per germline, CDR1 LGHNA and CDR2 YNFKEQ. The CDR3 is 17 residues long. The CDR3 coding sequence is TGTGCCAGCAGCCAAGTAGGGAGGGGGGCCGGGGGAGATACGCAGTATTTT. Its translation: CASSQVGRGAGGDTQYF.

V is TRBV7-9 and J is TRBJ2-7; 13 bases match TRBD2. CDR3 size: 16 residues. The trim removed 5 bases at V and 6 bases at J, leaving 10 bases unmatched. Germline V gene lookup returns CDR1 SEHNR and CDR2 FQNEAQ (reference sequence). This CDR3 reads CASSPGTSGASSEQYF. The CDR3 DNA follows: TGTGCCAGCAGCCCGGGGACTAGCGGGGCGTCTAGCGAGCAGTACTTC.

This clone appeared a single time. V gene TRBV5-1 combines with J gene TRBJ1-5, with 10 positions matching TRBD1. CDR3 length equals 13 residues. V was clipped by 4 bases and J by 7 bases; unmatched bases: 2. In germline, CDR1 is SGHRS, CDR2 YFSETQ. The chain's CDR3 is CASSRTGGQPQHF. The CDR3 region has the DNA TGCGCCAGCAGCAGGACAGGGGGACAGCCCCAGCATTTT.

Note on this clone: This same CDR3 is encoded by further DNA sequences in the sample. The CDR3 reads CSGRTDLGGYTF. The CDR3 DNA follows: TGCAGCGGCCGGACGGACTTAGGCGGCTACACCTTC. The rearrangement joins TRBV29-1 to TRBJ1-2; D gene uncertain. Looked up from germline, CDR1 is SQVTM and CDR2 is ANQGSEA. V lost 7 bases and J 8 bases, leaving 17 bases between the germline ends. CDR3 length: 12 amino acids.

The chain uses TRBV4-2 and TRBJ2-7, with TRBD2 matching 9 bases. The germline V gene encodes CDR1 LGHNA and CDR2 YNFKEQ. The CDR3 consists of 16 residues. V was pared by 0 bases and J by 2 bases, with 5 bases of the junction left unmatched. The CDR3 here is CASSQDVTSGTYEQYF. The CDR3 DNA reads TGTGCCAGCAGCCAAGACGTGACTAGCGGTACCTACGAGCAGTACTTC.

This clone appeared a single time. The rearrangement joins TRBV27 to TRBJ2-3; 8 bases fit TRBD2. The CDR3 is 17 residues long. Germline lookup yields CDR1 MNHEY and CDR2 SMNVEV (reference sequence). V trimming: 5 bases; J trimming: 2 bases; junction bases outside the gene matches: 12. The CDR3 bases are TGTGCCAGCAGTCCTTCACTAGCGGACCTCCCCACAGATACGCAGTATTTT. Protein product: CASSPSLADLPTDTQYF.

The chain links TRBV6-1 to TRBJ2-3, with D hard to call. This CDR3 is 14 amino acids long. Germline V gene data show CDR1 as MNHNS and CDR2 as SASEGT. Between the trimmed V and J ends, which lost 4 bases and 0 bases, there was a span of 8 bases. The CDR3 sequence is CASSVRGSTDTQYF. For the CDR3, the DNA is TGTGCCAGCAGTGTCCGCGGTAGCACAGATACGCAGTATTTT.

The genes are TRBV27 and TRBJ1-1, with TRBD1 matching 8 bases. The CDR3 loop spans 15 amino acids. Unmatched junction bases numbered 6, after V lost 5 bases and J lost 1 base. The germline CDR1 and CDR2 sequences are MNHEY and SMNVEV (reference sequence). CDR3 residues: CASSDRTGWNTEAFF. The CDR3 DNA follows: TGTGCCAGCAGTGACCGGACAGGGTGGAACACTGAAGCTTTCTTT.

The V gene is TRBV19, the J gene TRBJ2-1, with D maybe TRBD1 (5 bases). The CDR3 is made up of 15 amino acids. CDR1 is LNHDA, CDR2 SQIVND, per germline (reference sequence). The V end lost 4 bases, the J end lost 1 base, and 11 bases lay between the germline ends. CDR3: CASSSLPGSYNEQFF. CDR3 DNA: TGTGCCAGTAGTAGCCTCCCAGGGTCCTACAATGAGCAGTTCTTC. Supplemented by reference TRBV19 and TRBJ2-1, the full variable domain reads DGGITQSPKYLFRKEGQNVTLSCEQNLNHDAMYWYRQDPGQGLRLIYYSQIVNDFQKGDIAEGYSVSREKKESFPLTVTSAQKNPTAFYLCASSSLPGSYNEQFFGPGTRLTVL.

The chain is built from TRBV4-3 and TRBJ1-1, with D possibly TRBD1 on 5 matching bases. Trimming took 4 bases from V and 3 from J, leaving 15 bases between them. This CDR3 contains 15 residues. Germline assignment: CDR1 LGHNA and CDR2 YSLEER. The DNA for the CDR3 is TGCGCCAGCAGCCTTTTTAGGGGAGGGGACACTGAAGCTTTCTTT. It yields the protein CASSLFRGGDTEAFF.

This chain links TRBV27 with TRBJ2-4; D perhaps matches TRBD1 (6 bases). V was pared by 6 bases and J by 0 bases, with 18 bases between. The CDR3 is 17 amino acids. The germline CDR1 and CDR2 sequences are MNHEY and SMNVEV (reference sequence). The CDR3 sequence: CASRTFGEGEAKNIQYF. The DNA for the CDR3 is TGTGCCAGCAGGACTTTCGGCGAGGGGGAAGCCAAAAACATTCAGTACTTC.

This clone was seen more than once but under ten times. V gene TRBV27 combines with J gene TRBJ1-2; TRBD1 is a possible D gene (6 bases). The CDR3 has 15 residues. V lost 2 bases and J 0 bases, leaving 10 bases between the germline ends. The germline V gene encodes CDR1 MNHEY and CDR2 SMNVEV (reference sequence). The CDR3, as DNA: TGTGCCAGCAGTTTAATGAGGGGGTCTAACTATGGCTACACCTTC. It yields the protein CASSLMRGSNYGYTF.

The CDR3 protein is CASSQGQGSGELFF. CDR3 DNA: TGCGCCAGCAGCCAGGGACAGGGGTCCGGGGAGCTGTTTTTT. The rearrangement links TRBV4-3 to TRBJ2-2; 10 nucleotides line up with TRBD1. The J segment lost 6 bases and the V segment lost 3 bases, leaving 1 base of the junction unmatched. The length of the CDR3 is 14 residues. In germline, CDR1 is LGHNA, CDR2 YSLEER.

V and J are TRBV6-5 and TRBJ2-2, with D possibly matching TRBD1 (5 bases). Germline V gene data show CDR1 as MNHEY and CDR2 as SVGAGI. Trimming cost V 0 bases and J 6 bases, with 8 bases left between them. The CDR3 loop spans 14 amino acids. The CDR3 coding sequence is TGTGCCAGCAGTTACTCTGGGGCGGCCGGGGAGCTGTTTTTT. Amino acid sequence: CASSYSGAAGELFF.

The chain combines TRBV28 with TRBJ2-7; a weak D match, TRBD2 (6 bases). The CDR3 is made up of 14 amino acids. Germline lookup yields CDR1 MDHEN and CDR2 SYDVKM. The V and J ends lost 5 bases and 3 bases respectively, with 14 bases between them. The CDR3 nucleotides read TGTGCCAGCAGTGCCCCGGGACTCCTCTACGAGCAGTACTTC. Amino acids: CASSAPGLLYEQYF.

J is TRBJ2-4 and V is TRBV25-1, with D perhaps TRBD1 (8 bases). The CDR3 has 16 residues. Trimming removed 3 bases from V and 7 bases from J, with 19 bases in between. Germline loops: CDR1 MGHDK, CDR2 SYGVNS. In DNA, the CDR3 is TGTGCCAGCAGTGAGATGGGGGGGCAGGGGGCGAACATTCAGTACTTC. Translation: CASSEMGGQGANIQYF.

V usage is TRBV6-4 and J usage is TRBJ2-2, with D tentatively TRBD2 (5 bases). CDR3 length equals 13 residues. Germline V gene data show CDR1 as MRHNA and CDR2 as SNTAGT. V was shortened by 3 bases and J by 5 bases, with 7 bases between the two germline ends. DNA of the CDR3: TGTGCCAGCAGTGAGTCGGGGACCGGGGAGCTGTTTTTT. Its translation is CASSESGTGELFF.

J is TRBJ2-7 and V is TRBV15; 7 bases line up with TRBD2. Germline lookup yields CDR1 LNHNV and CDR2 YYDKDF (reference sequence). CDR3 length equals 16 residues. Losses at the gene ends were 5 bases for V and 0 bases for J; bases not matched to a gene: 10. CDR3 sequence reads: CATSRIRRTSSYEQYF. The CDR3 coding sequence is TGTGCCACCAGCCGGATCAGAAGGACTAGCTCCTACGAGCAGTACTTC.

The chain carries TRBV6-1 and TRBJ2-7; unclear D gene. In germline, CDR1 is MNHNS, CDR2 SASEGT. V was shortened by 0 bases and J by 0 bases, with 6 bases between the two germline ends. The CDR3 consists of 14 residues. The DNA for the CDR3 is TGTGCCAGCAGTGAAGCCCATGTCTCCTACGAGCAGTACTTC. It encodes CASSEAHVSYEQYF.

V is TRBV5-1 and J is TRBJ2-7; 11 nucleotides align to TRBD2. The CDR3 covers 15 residues. Germline V gene data show CDR1 as SGHRS and CDR2 as YFSETQ. V lost 6 bases to trimming and J lost 4 bases; unmatched junction nucleotides: 9. CDR3 loop: CASTYTSGSVYEQYF. In DNA, the CDR3 is TGCGCCAGCACTTATACTAGCGGGAGCGTTTACGAGCAGTACTTC.

The V gene is TRBV27, the J gene TRBJ1-2, with D perhaps matching TRBD1 (6 bases). The CDR3 covers 14 residues. V was clipped by 2 bases and J by 3 bases, with 10 bases between them. Germline V lookup: CDR1 MNHEY, CDR2 SMNVEV (reference sequence). The chain's CDR3 is CASSLRRTDYGYTF. The CDR3 DNA sequence: TGTGCCAGCAGTTTACGGCGGACAGACTATGGCTACACCTTC.

V is TRBV5-1 and J is TRBJ2-5, with D possibly TRBD1 on 7 matching bases. V gave up 7 bases and J gave up 4 bases, with 14 bases separating them. CDR1 is SGHRS, CDR2 YFSETQ, per germline. There are 13 residues in the CDR3. The CDR3 DNA reads TGCGCCAGCCACCCCCAGGGGGGAGAGACCCAGTACTTC. It codes for CASHPQGGETQYF.

This chain connects TRBV6-1 to TRBJ2-3; a possible D gene is TRBD2 (6 bases). The CDR3 covers 14 residues. The V and J ends lost 6 bases and 3 bases respectively, with 13 bases between them. CDR1 and CDR2 (germline): MNHNS, SASEGT. Here the CDR3 reads CASRTTRYTDTQYF. Here the CDR3 DNA reads TGTGCCAGCAGAACGACTAGATATACAGATACGCAGTATTTT.

The chain employs TRBV15 and TRBJ1-5, with no clear D. CDR1 and CDR2 (germline): LNHNV, YYDKDF (reference sequence). CDR3 length equals 15 residues. Trimming took off 3 bases at V and 0 bases at J, with 9 bases between the two ends. CDR3 region: CATSRDRGSNQPQHF. The DNA for the CDR3 is TGTGCCACCAGCAGGGATCGGGGTAGCAATCAGCCCCAGCATTTT.

The V and J genes are TRBV2 and TRBJ2-7; TRBD2 matches 10 bases. The V segment lost 6 bases and the J segment 3 bases; nucleotides outside the gene matches: 8. Per germline, CDR1 SNHLY and CDR2 FYNNEI. The CDR3 runs to 15 residues. In DNA, the CDR3 is TGTGCCAGCAGCCGAGCGGCTAGCGGGGGCTACGAGCAGTACTTC. The encoded protein is CASSRAASGGYEQYF.

In its sample, this clone was seen a few times. The CDR3 spells CASSWGQVSGYGYTF. The CDR3 nucleotides are TGTGCCAGCAGTTGGGGACAGGTTTCGGGCTATGGCTACACCTTC. The rearrangement uses TRBV6-6 and TRBJ1-2; 8 bases align to TRBD1. Germline V CDR1 and CDR2: MNHNY, SVGAGI (reference sequence). There are 15 residues in the CDR3. V lost 4 bases, J lost 4 bases, and 8 bases stayed unmatched.